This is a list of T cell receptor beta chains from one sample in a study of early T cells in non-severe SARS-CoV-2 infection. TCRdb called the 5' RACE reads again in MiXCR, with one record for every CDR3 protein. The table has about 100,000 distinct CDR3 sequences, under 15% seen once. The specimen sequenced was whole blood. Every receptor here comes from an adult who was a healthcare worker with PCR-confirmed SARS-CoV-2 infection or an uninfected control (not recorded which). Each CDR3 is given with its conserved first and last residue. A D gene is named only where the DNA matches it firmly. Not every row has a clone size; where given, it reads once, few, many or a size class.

TGTGCCAGCAGTCCGACAGGGCTTAGCAATCAGCCCCAGCATTTT,CASSPTGLSNQPQHF,TRBD1,TRBJ1-5,TRBV28,many
TGCAGTGCCCTCGGCCCCTTGGATGAGCAGTTCTTC,CSALGPLDEQFF,.,TRBJ2-1,TRBV20-1,many
TGCGCCAGCAGCTTGGGTGACAGGGGGCAAAATCAGCCCCAGCATTTT,CASSLGDRGQNQPQHF,TRBD1,TRBJ1-5,TRBV5-1,many
TGCGCCAGCGGGACTAGCGGGGACCAAGAGACCCAGTACTTC,CASGTSGDQETQYF,TRBD2,TRBJ2-5,TRBV10-2,many
TGTGCCACCGCACGGGTAGGAGGGGATACGCAGTATTTT,CATARVGGDTQYF,.,TRBJ2-3,TRBV28,once
TGTGCCAGCAGCCCCTACCCGGTCGACAGGGGAGGGATTCAGTACTTC,CASSPYPVDRGGIQYF,.,TRBJ2-4,TRBV9,.
TGTGCCAGCAGCTTAGCTAGCGGGGGGCTGCAGTGGTATGAGCAGTTCTTC,CASSLASGGLQWYEQFF,TRBD2,TRBJ2-1,TRBV7-9,few
TGCAGCCCGGGAGGGGGGCTAAACGAGCAGTACTTC,CSPGGGLNEQYF,TRBD2,TRBJ2-7,TRBV20-1,many
TGTGCCAGCAGTTACGACAGGGGAGCTTTCTTT,CASSYDRGAFF,TRBD1,TRBJ1-1,TRBV6-6,many
TGTGCCAGCAGCTCAGTCTACGAGCAGTACTTC,CASSSVYEQYF,.,TRBJ2-7,TRBV7-9,.
TGTGCCAGCAGTAGTAGCGGGGGGGCGAACACCGGGGAGCTGTTTTTT,CASSSSGGANTGELFF,TRBD2,TRBJ2-2,TRBV6-6,.
TGCAGCGTTGGGACTAGCGGGGGGCCGCTTAGTGAGCAGTTCTTC,CSVGTSGGPLSEQFF,TRBD2,TRBJ2-1,TRBV29-1,few
TGCAGCGTTGACCCCTACAATGAGCAGTTCTTC,CSVDPYNEQFF,.,TRBJ2-1,TRBV29-1,many
TGTGCCAGCAGCCAAGCTTGGAAGTCGAACACCGGGGAGCTGTTTTTT,CASSQAWKSNTGELFF,.,TRBJ2-2,TRBV14,many
TGTGCCAGCTCCAGGGAAGGGGGAGGAAACAATGGCTACACCTTC,CASSREGGGNNGYTF,.,TRBJ1-2,TRBV6-5,few
TGTGCCAGCAGGGGAGGCGGGGGGGCTTACAATGAGCAGTTCTTC,CASRGGGGAYNEQFF,TRBD2,TRBJ2-1,TRBV2,few
TGTGCCAGCAGTTTACCCGCTAGGGGCCCCTACGAGCAGTACTTC,CASSLPARGPYEQYF,.,TRBJ2-7,TRBV28,many
TGTGCCAGCAGCCAAGGGGGAGAACCCCAGCATTTT,CASSQGGEPQHF,.,TRBJ1-5,TRBV11-2,many
TGTGCCAGTAGTTTTAGCGGCAATGAGCAGTTCTTC,CASSFSGNEQFF,.,TRBJ2-1,TRBV19,.
TGCAGTGCTAGCGCTAGGGGGGGCAACGAGCAGTACTTC,CSASARGGNEQYF,.,TRBJ2-7,TRBV20-1,few
TGTGCCAGCAGTGACGGACAGGCCTATGGCTACACCTTC,CASSDGQAYGYTF,TRBD1,TRBJ1-2,TRBV12-3/TRBV12-4,.
TGTGCCAGCAGTTACGGGGGGGAGTTCTCCTACGAGCAGTACTTC,CASSYGGEFSYEQYF,TRBD2,TRBJ2-7,TRBV6-5,.
TGTGCCAGCAGCTTCGGGACTCAAACACCCCTCCACTTT,CASSFGTQTPLHF,.,TRBJ1-6,TRBV7-3,few
TGTGCCAGCAGCCAAGATTTGAGACAGGGGGATGAGCAGTTCTTC,CASSQDLRQGDEQFF,TRBD1,TRBJ2-1,TRBV3-1,many
TGCAGCGTTGAAGATCCTGGACAGGGAAGTTATGGCTACACCTTC,CSVEDPGQGSYGYTF,TRBD1,TRBJ1-2,TRBV29-1,.
TGTGCCAGTAGTATGTTGGGGACTAATGAAAAACTGTTTTTT,CASSMLGTNEKLFF,.,TRBJ1-4,TRBV19,.
TGCAGTGCTATCGGGACTAGCGGGGGGCCTAGCTCCTACAATGAGCAGTTCTTC,CSAIGTSGGPSSYNEQFF,TRBD2,TRBJ2-1,TRBV20-1,many
TGTGCCAGCAGCCCCGGGACCCTAGAGACGCAGTATTTT,CASSPGTLETQYF,.,TRBJ2-3,TRBV11-2,.
TGTGCCAGCAGCTTAGTAGCAGGGCTTCAGGGCTACACCTTC,CASSLVAGLQGYTF,.,TRBJ1-2,TRBV7-8,few
TGTGCCAGCAGTGTGGATGTGGGTCTCTACGAGCAGTACTTC,CASSVDVGLYEQYF,.,TRBJ2-7,TRBV28,few
TGTGCCACCAGCAGGGTCAGGGGCTCCGAGCAGTACTTC,CATSRVRGSEQYF,.,TRBJ2-7,TRBV15,.
TGTGCCAGCAGTTACGGGGGACAGGTACAGCCCCAGCATTTT,CASSYGGQVQPQHF,TRBD1,TRBJ1-5,TRBV6-6,.
TGTGCCAGCAGCCACGACAGAAAACAGGATGAGCAGTTCTTC,CASSHDRKQDEQFF,.,TRBJ2-1,TRBV7-9,.
TGCGCCAGCAGCTTGGGGTATGAAGCTTTCTTT,CASSLGYEAFF,.,TRBJ1-1,TRBV5-1,.
TGTGCCAGCGGTAGGGACTACTCCTACAATGAGCAGTTCTTC,CASGRDYSYNEQFF,TRBD2,TRBJ2-1,TRBV28,.
TGTGCCAGCAGCCAATACGCGGTGTCTTACGAGCAGTACTTC,CASSQYAVSYEQYF,.,TRBJ2-7,TRBV3-2,.
TGTGCCAGCAGCTTAGTTGATACGCAGTATTTT,CASSLVDTQYF,.,TRBJ2-3,TRBV7-2,many